A selection of T cell receptor beta chains follows, all from one sample in a study of blood T cell repertoires in COVID-19. TCRdb keeps only in-frame clones here, not all; method: immunoSEQ multiplex PCR. The data contain about 67,000 clones, approximately 87% of them singletons. The sample consisted of peripheral blood. The source is a man over 45 with active COVID-19. Both conserved end residues are trimmed from each CDR3. The size field is filled for only some rows; it gives once, few, many or a size class.

CDR3,V,J,size
ANKPGQGLGEQY,TRBV3-1/TRBV3-2,TRBJ2-7,-
ASSMGMGDYHEQF,TRBV19,TRBJ2-1,-
ASRGYSNQPQH,TRBV6-5,TRBJ1-5,few
ASSFKGDYGYT,TRBV5-1,TRBJ1-2,-
ASKDRNTEAF,TRBV27,TRBJ1-1,-
ASSPFPGIYGYT,TRBV18,TRBJ1-2,once
ASSERGRASRGEKLF,TRBV7-2,TRBJ1-4,-
ASSASDRGYGYT,TRBV7-9,TRBJ1-2,-
ASSPEQPGEQY,TRBV5-1,TRBJ2-7,-
ASSVYRVPGELF,TRBV9,TRBJ2-2,-
ASSPPQTSYGYT,TRBV3-1/TRBV3-2,TRBJ1-2,-
ASSLGGGQGLETQY,TRBV5-4,TRBJ2-5,-
ASSEHTGWGNQPQH,TRBV6-1,TRBJ1-5,-
ATRGGRLYNEQF,TRBV27,TRBJ2-1,-
ASSPGTGVMEQY,TRBV28,TRBJ2-7,-
AWSPPSGRGPYNEQF,TRBV30,TRBJ2-1,-
ASSPRLAGEFNEQF,TRBV5-4,TRBJ2-1,once
ASKISAVGEQF,TRBV27,TRBJ2-1,-
ASKLGRTF,TRBV12-3/TRBV12-4,TRBJ1-1,-
ASTGLAGYNEQF,TRBV27,TRBJ2-1,-
ASSFPPTVLHQPQH,TRBV6-2/TRBV6-3,TRBJ1-5,-
SVEDHPTVNTEAF,TRBV29-1,TRBJ1-1,-
ACRDRGRTDTQY,TRBV19,TRBJ2-3,-
ASSVDPGTGLNTEAF,TRBV9,TRBJ1-1,once
ASSLQGYNEQF,TRBV12-3/TRBV12-4,TRBJ2-1,-
ASSFLTGPRPYEQY,TRBV7-8,TRBJ2-7,-
ASSFSRQPSYEQY,TRBV5-1,TRBJ2-7,few
ASSQGTSGTNEQF,TRBV16,TRBJ2-1,medium-sized
ASSPLGQQVEAF,TRBV6-2/TRBV6-3,TRBJ1-1,-
ASSYSWSSGARHEQF,TRBV6-2/TRBV6-3,TRBJ2-1,-
ASSQDPRGRVGNEQF,TRBV4-3,TRBJ2-1,-
ASSLGLAHDTDTQY,TRBV4-1,TRBJ2-3,-